What follows are 8 T cell receptor beta chains derived from one specimen sequenced in a study of T cell responses to AZD1222 COVID-19 vaccine. Sequencing used immunoSEQ multiplex PCR; TCRdb keeps in-frame clones, though not all of them. The table has over 95,000 clones, about nine tenths seen once. The sequencing used peripheral blood, collected 28 days after the second AZD1222 dose. The receptors come from an adult who received the AZD1222 COVID-19 vaccine.

The chain couples TRBV30 to TRBJ1-2; 7 bases map to TRBD1. The V gene end was trimmed by 7 bases and the J gene end by 4 bases; junction bases not matched to a gene: 9. From germline, CDR1 is GTSNPN and CDR2 SVGIG (reference sequence). The CDR3 covers 13 residues. This CDR3 is CALWEGAVYGYTF. The CDR3 nucleotides are TGTGCCTTATGGGAGGGGGCGGTCTATGGCTACACCTTC. The full variable domain, its missing parts supplied by reference TRBV30 and TRBJ1-2, is SQTIHQWPATLVQPVGSPLSLECTVEGTSNPNLYWYRQAAGRGLQLLFYSVGIGQISSEVPQNLSASRPQDRQFILSSKKLLLSDSGFYLCALWEGAVYGYTFGSGTRLTVV.

The J gene is TRBJ1-2, the V gene TRBV30; possibly TRBD1 for D (6 bases). The germline V and J ends were trimmed by 3 bases and 0 bases, with 11 bases remaining between them. From germline, CDR1 is GTSNPN and CDR2 SVGIG (reference sequence). CDR3 length equals 14 residues. The chain's CDR3 is CAWRSQGPNYGYTF. DNA of the CDR3: TGTGCCTGGAGGTCACAGGGACCTAACTATGGCTACACCTTC.

This clone was seen a few times. The J gene is TRBJ2-7, the V gene TRBV6-5; TRBD1 or TRBD2 may be the D gene (5 bases each). CDR1 is MNHEY, CDR2 SVGAGI, per germline. The CDR3 loop spans 14 amino acids. V was pared by 7 bases and J by 0 bases, with 13 bases between. The DNA of the CDR3 is TGTGCCAGCACCGGGACCACCGTCTCCTACGAGCAGTACTTC. This gives the protein CASTGTTVSYEQYF.

The V and J genes are TRBV18 and TRBJ1-2; 7 nucleotides agree with TRBD1. The germline V gene has CDR1 KGHSH and CDR2 LQKENI. The CDR3 spans 14 residues. V shed 0 bases, J shed 4 bases, and the junction held 2 bases outside the gene matches. The CDR3 loop reads CASSPPEGAYGYTF. CDR3 bases: TGTGCCAGCTCACCACCGGAGGGGGCCTATGGCTACACCTTC.

V is TRBV27 and J is TRBJ1-4; 8 bases are shared with TRBD1. Germline CDR1 reads MNHEY; CDR2 reads SMNVEV (reference sequence). This CDR3 is built from 17 residues. Unmatched junction bases numbered 16, after V lost 6 bases and J lost 7 bases. Here the CDR3 DNA reads TGTGCCAGCAGGATACTGGACGGCCGACAGGGGAGTGAAAAACTGTTTTTT. This encodes CASRILDGRQGSEKLFF.

The rearrangement joins TRBV25-1 to TRBJ2-2; D remains ambiguous. This CDR3 has 15 residues. V was clipped by 2 bases and J by 9 bases, with 16 bases between them. The germline V gene encodes CDR1 MGHDK and CDR2 SYGVNS. This CDR3 is CASSEIVGNSRELFF. As DNA, the CDR3 is TGTGCCAGCAGTGAAATTGTAGGGAATTCCCGGGAGCTGTTTTTT. Complete variable domain (other parts from reference TRBV25-1 and TRBJ2-2): EADIYQTPRYLVIGTGKKITLECSQTMGHDKMYWYQQDPGMELHLIHYSYGVNSTEKGDLSSESTVSRIRTEHFPLTLESARPSHTSQYLCASSEIVGNSRELFFGEGSRLTVL.

The chain has TRBV5-1 and TRBJ2-3, with 10 nucleotides matching TRBD2. Germline V lookup: CDR1 SGHRS, CDR2 YFSETQ. CDR3 length: 15 amino acids. The V gene end was trimmed by 2 bases and the J gene end by 4 bases; junction bases not matched to a gene: 4. As DNA, the CDR3 is TGCGCCAGCAGCTTACCTAGCGGGAGCGCAGATACGCAGTATTTT. This codes for CASSLPSGSADTQYF.

The chain joins TRBV28 to TRBJ1-2; D is undetermined. Germline V gene sequence: CDR1 MDHEN, CDR2 SYDVKM. Trimming stripped 2 bases from V and 2 bases from J, with 6 bases between. The CDR3 is made up of 13 amino acids. The CDR3 nucleotides read TGTGCCAGCAGTTTAATCAGGAACTATGGCTACACCTTC. As protein: CASSLIRNYGYTF.